Listed here are 27 T cell receptor beta chains from one sample, sequenced in a study of blood T cell repertoires in COVID-19. Sequenced by immunoSEQ multiplex PCR; TCRdb stores in-frame clones only, minus some. The data show around 330,000 clones, with approximately 89% seen just once and approximately 1.8% held by the top ten. Input material: peripheral blood. The receptor source for this set is a woman aged 25 to 39 with COVID-19, enrolled during active disease.

The V call is TRBV15, the J call TRBJ1-3; no clear D gene. From germline, CDR1 is LNHNV and CDR2 YYDKDF (reference sequence). Trimming left V 1 base short and J 7 bases short, with 20 bases between. The CDR3 spans 17 residues. The chain's CDR3 is CATSRGREFGERNTIYF. As DNA, the CDR3 is TGTGCCACCAGCAGAGGCCGGGAATTTGGGGAGAGGAACACCATATATTTT. The whole variable domain, remainder taken from reference TRBV15 and TRBJ1-3, is DAMVIQNPRYQVTQFGKPVTLSCSQTLNHNVMYWYQQKSSQAPKLLFHYYDKDFNNEADTPDNFQSRRPNTSFCFLDIRSPGLGDTAMYLCATSRGREFGERNTIYFGEGSWLTVV.

This chain uses TRBV5-4 with TRBJ2-3; TRBD2 matches 9 bases. Losses at the gene ends were 7 bases for V and 2 bases for J; bases not matched to a gene: 5. Germline-derived CDR1 and CDR2 are SGHNT and YYREEE (reference sequence). The CDR3 runs 14 residues. The CDR3 is CASGRGGYTDTQYF. CDR3 sequence (DNA): TGTGCCAGCGGGCGGGGGGGCTACACAGATACGCAGTATTTT.

The rearrangement links TRBV6-4 to TRBJ2-1; 8 bases are a match to TRBD2. The germline V gene encodes CDR1 MRHNA and CDR2 SNTAGT. This CDR3 is built from 15 residues. V gave up 6 bases and J gave up 1 base; unmatched junction bases: 5. CDR3 nucleotides: TGTGCCAGCAGCCCCGCGGGGGGATCCTACAATGAGCAGTTCTTC. Protein: CASSPAGGSYNEQFF.

This chain connects TRBV5-5 to TRBJ1-4, with 10 bases fitting TRBD1. Germline CDR1 reads SGHKS; CDR2 reads YYEKEE (reference sequence). Losses at the gene ends were 4 bases for V and 7 bases for J; bases not matched to a gene: 7. This CDR3 is built from 15 residues. CDR3 nucleotides: TGTGCCAGCAGCCCGACAGGGGGCGATGGTGAAAAACTGTTTTTT. It encodes CASSPTGGDGEKLFF.

This clone occurred a few times. The chain has TRBV28 and TRBJ2-1; TRBD2 aligns across 7 bases. The junction had 4 bases not matched to a gene; V was cut back by 3 bases and J by 2 bases. The CDR3 is 15 residues long. Germline V gene data show CDR1 as MDHEN and CDR2 as SYDVKM. Written as DNA, the CDR3 is TGTGCCAGCAGTTTTCGGGGGGTGACCTACAATGAGCAGTTCTTC. This sequence encodes CASSFRGVTYNEQFF.

The CDR3, as DNA: TGTGCCAGCAGTCCGCGACAGGGGGTCTCCTACGAGCAGTACGTC. Translation: CASSPRQGVSYEQYV. This chain connects TRBV6-5 to TRBJ2-7; 9 nucleotides agree with TRBD1. The length of the CDR3 is 15 residues. The germline gives CDR1 MNHEY, CDR2 SVGAGI. The ends lost 5 bases at V and 0 bases at J; junction bases unmatched: 5.

V gene TRBV7-2 combines with J gene TRBJ1-6; no reliable D call. CDR1 is SGHTA and CDR2 is FQGNSA in the germline V gene. Trimming left V 5 bases short and J 4 bases short, with 12 bases between. The CDR3 spans 15 residues. The CDR3 sequence: CASSRPGFYNSPLHF. As DNA, the CDR3 is TGTGCCAGCAGCCGTCCGGGTTTTTATAATTCACCCCTCCACTTT.

The chain joins TRBV5-1 to TRBJ2-4; no clear D. The V end lost 0 bases, the J end lost 0 bases, and 10 bases lay between the germline ends. This CDR3 is 16 amino acids long. Germline values: CDR1 SGHRS, CDR2 YFSETQ. The CDR3 reads CASSLGAIIAKNIQYF. The CDR3 DNA sequence: TGCGCCAGCAGCTTGGGGGCAATTATAGCCAAAAACATTCAGTACTTC.

The chain uses TRBV7-2 and TRBJ1-2, with 7 nucleotides matching TRBD1. With V trimmed by 6 bases and J by 3 bases, 7 bases remained unmatched. Germline CDR1 is SGHTA and CDR2 is FQGNSA. This CDR3 region has 14 residues. Written as DNA, the CDR3 is TGTGCCAGCAGTCTGAGTACAGGGGACTATGGCTACACCTTC. It specifies CASSLSTGDYGYTF.

The CDR3 spells CASTTPEETQYF. The CDR3 region has the DNA TGTGCCAGTACTACCCCGGAGGAGACCCAGTACTTC. The rearrangement joins TRBV19 to TRBJ2-5; the D is unclear. Germline assignment: CDR1 LNHDA and CDR2 SQIVND (reference sequence). V was trimmed by 7 bases and J by 5 bases, leaving 11 bases between them. The CDR3 runs to 12 residues.

With regard to this clone: Relative to the germline gene, one junction end is altered; a read error may explain this. J is TRBJ2-6 and V is TRBV10-2, with 7 bases identical to TRBD2. CDR3 length equals 17 residues. Germline V gene data show CDR1 as WSHSY and CDR2 as SAAADI. This CDR3 is CARSGGTRGGGANVLTF. CDR3 DNA: TGCGCCCGCAGTGGGGGGACTCGCGGGGGTGGGGCCAACGTCCTGACTTTC.

The J gene is TRBJ1-5, the V gene TRBV6-1; D remains unclear. The CDR3 sequence is 17 residues long. In germline, CDR1 is MNHNS, CDR2 SASEGT. V was shortened by 2 bases and J by 2 bases, with 16 bases between the two germline ends. The CDR3 nucleotides are TGTGCCAGCAGTGAAAAGTGGGCCCTGGGTGGCAATCAGCCCCAGCATTTT. It translates to CASSEKWALGGNQPQHF.

This chain connects TRBV5-4 to TRBJ2-3; TRBD2 matches 9 bases. Per the germline V gene, CDR1 is SGHNT and CDR2 is YYREEE (reference sequence). V dropped 0 bases and J dropped 3; count of bases not matched to a gene: 5. This CDR3 region has 16 residues. The CDR3 DNA follows: TGTGCCAGCAGCTTGGTGGCGGGGGGGAGTACAGATACGCAGTATTTT. Translation: CASSLVAGGSTDTQYF.

This chain uses TRBV28 with TRBJ1-5, with D possibly being TRBD1 (6 bases). The V gene's germline CDR1 is MDHEN and CDR2 SYDVKM. Trimming removed 5 bases from V and 9 bases from J, with 14 bases in between. This CDR3 has 13 residues. The CDR3 nucleotides are TGTGCCAGCAGTCAAGGGGGGGAAAGGCCCCAGCATTTT. Protein product: CASSQGGERPQHF.

V and J are TRBV6-5 and TRBJ2-3, with 10 bases lining up with TRBD2. The CDR3 loop spans 15 amino acids. Germline V gene data show CDR1 as MNHEY and CDR2 as SVGAGI. Trimming took 8 bases from V and 3 from J; bases not matched to a gene: 8. This chain's CDR3 is CASSQRGGVTDTQYF. In DNA, the CDR3 is TGTGCCAGCTCCCAGCGGGGGGGCGTGACAGATACGCAGTATTTT.

This clone was seen only a few times. The J gene is TRBJ2-2, the V gene TRBV27; TRBD1 agrees at 9 bases. J was trimmed by 6 bases and V by 8 bases; bases with no gene match: 10. In germline, CDR1 is MNHEY, CDR2 SMNVEV (reference sequence). CDR3 length: 15 amino acids. The CDR3 spells CASSGTGFQAGELFF. DNA for the CDR3: TGTGCCAGCTCGGGGACAGGGTTTCAGGCCGGGGAGCTGTTTTTT.

A single count supports this clone. V usage is TRBV18 and J usage is TRBJ1-6; no firm D call. Germline loops: CDR1 KGHSH, CDR2 LQKENI. V was shortened by 3 bases and J by 6 bases, with 9 bases between the two germline ends. This CDR3 is built from 14 residues. The CDR3 is CASSPEVFNSPLHF. The DNA for the CDR3 is TGTGCCAGCTCACCGGAGGTTTTTAATTCACCCCTCCACTTT.

This rearrangement joins TRBV27 to TRBJ2-2, with D tentatively TRBD2 (6 bases). V shed 8 bases and J shed 1 base, with 11 bases lying between them. The V gene's germline CDR1 is MNHEY and CDR2 SMNVEV (reference sequence). This CDR3 has 14 amino acids. CDR3: CASSTGENTGELFF. The CDR3 coding sequence is TGTGCCAGCTCGACGGGGGAGAACACCGGGGAGCTGTTTTTT.

The chain carries TRBV5-6 and TRBJ1-1; 9 nucleotides agree with TRBD1. J was trimmed by 1 base and V by 2 bases; bases with no gene match: 6. Germline-derived CDR1 and CDR2 are SGHDT and YYEEEE. The CDR3 spans 16 residues. The CDR3 nucleotides read TGTGCCAGCAGCTTATGGAAGACAGGGGGGAACACTGAAGCTTTCTTT. Residues: CASSLWKTGGNTEAFF.

The chain has TRBV7-8 and TRBJ1-3; D is possibly TRBD1 (6 bases). Germline CDR1 SGHVS, CDR2 FQNEAQ. CDR3 length: 16 amino acids. V dropped 0 bases and J dropped 4 bases, with 13 bases sitting between them. This chain's CDR3 is CASSLAPGQPGNTIYF. CDR3 nucleotides: TGTGCCAGCAGCTTAGCACCCGGACAGCCCGGAAACACCATATATTTT.

This chain uses TRBV15 with TRBJ1-1; 10 bases line up with TRBD1. Germline V gives CDR1 LNHNV, CDR2 YYDKDF (reference sequence). The CDR3 covers 15 residues. Trimming removed 4 bases from V and 1 base from J; junction bases left unmatched: 3. The CDR3 region has the DNA TGTGCCACCAGCAAGAGGGACAGGGGGAACACTGAAGCTTTCTTT. This sequence encodes CATSKRDRGNTEAFF.

J is TRBJ2-7 and V is TRBV5-6; the D gene is possibly TRBD2 (6 bases). Germline V lookup: CDR1 SGHDT, CDR2 YYEEEE. The CDR3 loop spans 15 amino acids. Between the trimmed V and J ends, which lost 4 bases and 1 base, there was a span of 15 bases. The CDR3, as DNA: TGTGCCAGCAGCGCGGGGACGGCTCCTTCCTACGAGCAGTACTTC. Translation gives CASSAGTAPSYEQYF.

The CDR3 protein is CASSLSPGANTGELFF. The CDR3 DNA follows: TGTGCCAGCAGCTTAAGTCCGGGGGCGAACACCGGGGAGCTGTTTTTT. The V call is TRBV7-3, the J call TRBJ2-2; D perhaps matches TRBD2 (6 bases). The CDR3 runs to 16 residues. Deletions cut 1 base from V and 0 bases from J, with 9 bases between. The germline gives CDR1 SGHTA, CDR2 FQGTGA.

The V gene is TRBV3-1 (or the pseudogene TRBV3-2), the J gene TRBJ2-2; 10 bases match TRBD2. The CDR3 loop spans 15 amino acids. Trimming took 0 bases from V and 6 from J; bases not matched to a gene: 1. Per the germline V gene, CDR1 is LGHDT and CDR2 is YNNKEL (reference sequence). The CDR3 nucleotides read TGTGCCAGCAGCCAAGAAAGCGGGGGGGCCGGGGAGCTGTTTTTT. Encoded protein: CASSQESGGAGELFF.

Here the CDR3 reads CASSSAGTGRNYGYTF. The CDR3 DNA is TGTGCCAGCAGCTCGGCCGGGACAGGACGCAACTATGGCTACACCTTC. The chain employs TRBV5-5 and TRBJ1-2, with 8 bases lining up with TRBD1. This CDR3 comprises 16 residues. V lost 3 bases and J lost 2; bases outside the gene matches: 9. The germline V gene has CDR1 SGHKS and CDR2 YYEKEE (reference sequence).

This clone turned up a few times. The V gene is TRBV30, the J gene TRBJ1-5, with D unclear. This CDR3 has 16 amino acids. CDR1 and CDR2 (germline): GTSNPN, SVGIG (reference sequence). With 2 bases removed from V and 6 bases from J, the gap between germline ends came to 20 bases. The CDR3 DNA follows: TGTGCCTGGAGTACGGATAACGGAGGGCGCCGTCAGCCCCAGCATTTT. This codes for CAWSTDNGGRRQPQHF.

The J gene is TRBJ2-7, the V gene TRBV2; 11 nucleotides line up with TRBD1. The CDR3 runs 13 residues. With V trimmed by 6 bases and J by 6 bases, 4 bases remained unmatched. The germline gives CDR1 SNHLY, CDR2 FYNNEI. CDR3 in DNA: TGTGCCAGCAGCCTAGGGACAGGGGGCGAGCAGTACTTC. Its translation: CASSLGTGGEQYF.